The following is a T cell receptor (beta chain) sequence with its context. Its antigen is unknown. TCRdb keeps only in-frame clones here, not all; method: immunoSEQ multiplex PCR. The data show about half a million clones, 65% to 85% seen once. The data were taken from a study of shared clonotypes between healthy human individuals. On the study more broadly: The donors, two women and a few men, were aged 18 to 49.

Study-level findings and limits: Represented diversity (both genetic and exposure-history) was limited by the small number of donors.

Each of the donors was a healthy adult who was HIV-negative and had not had a recent acute infection or vaccination. Each unsorted sample relied on about 100 million PBMCs as its source of genomic DNA. Germline-derived CDR1 and CDR2 are SGHAT and FQNNGV. The trim removed 5 bases at V and 6 bases at J, leaving 6 bases unmatched. CDR3 length: 15 residues. Sequenced sample: PBMCs. J is TRBJ1-5 and V is TRBV11-2; 11 bases agree with TRBD1. This TCR came from a woman aged 40 to 50 in good health. Some clones in this sample may be carry-over from other donors' samples. Here the CDR3 reads CASSRTGGVSQPQHF. For the CDR3, the DNA is TGTGCCAGCAGCCGGACAGGGGGCGTTTCTCAGCCCCAGCATTTT.